The source of this TCR beta chain is a study of molecular identifiers for immune sequencing clone quantification. General observations from the study: Clones above 20 RNA copies contained over 98% of effector molecules but under 1% of naive ones.

Ten or more counts support this clonotype. Its antigen is still unknown. TCRdb redid the calling of the PCR reads with MiXCR, one entry per CDR3 protein. This sample has hundreds of thousands of distinct CDR3 sequences, with about 20% found just once. The receptor comes from a human donor in good health. Some libraries in this study had Jurkat cell RNA spiked in. Material: naive CD8+ T cells from blood, with Jurkat cell RNA spiked in. Stated subset: FACS-sorted CD8+CD4-CCR7+CD45RA+ naive T cells.

In nucleotides, the CDR3 is TGCGCCAGCAGCCAAGGATGGACAGGGTTCTATGAGCAGTTCTTC. Its translation is CASSQGWTGFYEQFF. The V and J genes are TRBV4-1 and TRBJ2-1, with 8 bases lining up with TRBD1. V lost 1 base, J lost 8 bases, and 7 bases stayed unmatched. The CDR3 is made up of 15 amino acids. Looked up from germline, CDR1 is MGHRA and CDR2 is YSYEKL.